These T cell receptor beta chains were read from a single sample in a study of cytomegalovirus exposure and HLA in healthy donors. Data came from immunoSEQ multiplex PCR; TCRdb stores just in-frame clones and leaves some out. Among about 240,000 clones listed, about 80% were seen once. The sample comprised PBMCs. Receptors were obtained from a woman aged 55-70 years in good health and CMV-seropositive. Both conserved end residues are part of each CDR3. D genes are given only for firm matches. Size values are once, few and many counts, or a class for expanded clones, and some rows have none.

-	TRBV7-3	TRBJ2-1	TRBD2	TGTGCCAGCAGCTTACTGCGGGAGGATGAGCAGTTCTTC	CASSLLREDEQFF
-	TRBV19	TRBJ2-3	-	TGTGCCGCATCTCCCGGGGAGGCGCGGGCAGATACGCAGTATTTT	CAASPGEARADTQYF
few	TRBV14	TRBJ2-5	TRBD2	TGTGCCAGCAGCCAAGTTAGACCTCGGGGGGAGGAGACCCAGTACTTC	CASSQVRPRGEETQYF
-	TRBV5-1	TRBJ2-3	TRBD2	TGCGCCAGCAGCTTGGGGACTAGCGGAGGAGGAGATACGCAGTATTTT	CASSLGTSGGGDTQYF
-	TRBV19	TRBJ2-7	TRBD1	TGTGCCAGCGCAACCGGGACAGTGCTCTACGAGCAGTACTTC	CASATGTVLYEQYF
-	TRBV2	TRBJ1-5	-	TGTGCCAGCAACAACGGCAATCAGCCCCAGCATTTT	CASNNGNQPQHF
-	TRBV9	TRBJ1-1	TRBD1	TGTGCCAGCAGCGTAGGAGGGGGCAGTCGGGCTTTCTTT	CASSVGGGSRAFF
-	TRBV4-2	TRBJ2-1	TRBD2	TGTGCCAGCAGCCGACCGGGACTAGCGGGAGATTCCTACAATGAGCAGTTCTTC	CASSRPGLAGDSYNEQFF
-	TRBV5-1	TRBJ2-5	-	TGCGCCAGCAGCTTGCGGCGGCAAGAGACCCAGTACTTC	CASSLRRQETQYF
-	TRBV5-1	TRBJ2-7	TRBD1	TGCGCCAGCAGCGCGGGGACAGGGGGCAACTACGAGCAGTACTTC	CASSAGTGGNYEQYF
-	TRBV7-9	TRBJ2-7	-	TGTGCCAGCAGCGGCCGGGACACCTACGAGCAGTACTTC	CASSGRDTYEQYF
-	TRBV18	TRBJ2-3	TRBD1	TGTGCCAGCGACAGGGGAGCGGATACGCAGTATTTT	CASDRGADTQYF
-	TRBV9	TRBJ2-7	TRBD1	TGTGCCAGCAGCGCCCCCGGGACAGGGGACAGGGAGCAGTACTTC	CASSAPGTGDREQYF
-	TRBV30	TRBJ1-2	TRBD1	TGTGCCTGGAGTGTGAAGGGGGCACGTGGCTACACCTTC	CAWSVKGARGYTF
-	TRBV19	TRBJ2-2	TRBD1	TGCGCCAAAGTTTTCGGACAGGGTGGTTCCGGGGAGCTGTTTTTT	CAKVFGQGGSGELFF
few	TRBV4-1	TRBJ1-3	-	TGCGCCAGCAGAGCAATCCTCTCTGGAAACACCATATATTTT	CASRAILSGNTIYF
-	TRBV5-1	TRBJ1-3	-	TGCGCCAGCAGCCCGGAGTGGGGAAACACCATATATTTT	CASSPEWGNTIYF
-	TRBV5-1	TRBJ1-2	TRBD1	TGCGCCAGCTCACAGGGGGCAATCGATGGCTACACCTTC	CASSQGAIDGYTF
-	TRBV15	TRBJ1-1	-	TGTGCCACCAGCAGAGGGGCAGAGAACACTGAAGCTTTCTTT	CATSRGAENTEAFF
-	TRBV19	TRBJ1-1	-	TGTGCCAGTAGTATGCCCTGGACAGCCCTCTCCATGAACACTGAAGCTTTCTTT	CASSMPWTALSMNTEAFF
-	TRBV10-3	TRBJ1-4	-	TGTGCCATCAGGGCAGCGAATGAAAAACTGTTTTTT	CAIRAANEKLFF
-	TRBV6-1	TRBJ2-6	-	TGTGCCAGTAGCCCCTGGGGGGCCAACGTCCTGACTTTC	CASSPWGANVLTF
-	TRBV7-9	TRBJ2-2	-	TGTTCCAGCAGTCCTGACTATTCCACCGGGGAGCTGTTTTTT	CSSSPDYSTGELFF
-	TRBV30	TRBJ2-2	-	TGTGCCTGGAGTGCGGGGAGTGTAGACACCGGGGAGCTGTTTTTT	CAWSAGSVDTGELFF
-	TRBV4-1	TRBJ1-2	-	TGCGCCAGCAGCCAAGGAGGCCCTGATGGCTACACCTTC	CASSQGGPDGYTF
-	TRBV5-1	TRBJ2-7	TRBD2	TGCGCCAGCAGCCCTGACTTTAGCGGGGGGATTTCCTACGAGCAGTACTTC	CASSPDFSGGISYEQYF
-	TRBV6-1	TRBJ2-5	-	TGTGCCAGCAGGGACTACCACCAAGAGACCCAGTACTTC	CASRDYHQETQYF
-	TRBV30	TRBJ2-1	TRBD2	TGTGCCTGGAGCACTACTAGCGGGGGACTGGAGCAGTTCTTC	CAWSTTSGGLEQFF
-	TRBV28	TRBJ1-2	TRBD1	TGTGCCAGCAGTCCATGGGGACAGGGGAACTATGGCTACACCTTC	CASSPWGQGNYGYTF
-	TRBV19	TRBJ2-2	-	TGTGCCAGTAGTATACGACATGTCTTGAACACCGGGGAGCTGTTTTTT	CASSIRHVLNTGELFF
-	TRBV2	TRBJ1-2	TRBD1	TGTGCCAGCAGTGAAGCACAGGGGTGGAATGGCTACACCTTC	CASSEAQGWNGYTF
-	TRBV5-8	TRBJ2-5	TRBD1	TGTGCCAGACCGGACAGGCAAGAGACCCAGTACTTC	CARPDRQETQYF
-	TRBV28	TRBJ1-2	-	TGTGCCAGCAGCCCTGCGGGCCCCTATGGCTACACCTTC	CASSPAGPYGYTF
-	TRBV29-1	TRBJ1-1	-	TGCAGCGTTGCAAGAGGTGGTGGCACTGAAGCTTTCTTT	CSVARGGGTEAFF
once	TRBV11-2	TRBJ2-4	TRBD2	TGTGCCAGCAGCTTGAGGGAGGGAAACATTCAGTACTTC	CASSLREGNIQYF
few	TRBV7-2	TRBJ2-2	TRBD2	TGTGCCAGCAGCTTGCTAGCGGGTAAAACCGGGGAGCTGTTTTTT	CASSLLAGKTGELFF
-	TRBV29-1	TRBJ1-1	-	TGCAGCGTTTGGACAGACTCCAACACTGAAGCTTTCTTT	CSVWTDSNTEAFF
-	TRBV7-2	TRBJ2-1	-	TGTGCCAGCAGCTTAGGGCGACAGACTAATGAGCAGTTCTTC	CASSLGRQTNEQFF
-	TRBV9	TRBJ2-3	TRBD1	TGTGCCAGCAGCGTAGCGGCAGGGGGAAGCACAGATACGCAGTATTTT	CASSVAAGGSTDTQYF
-	TRBV15	TRBJ2-7	-	TGTGCCACCAGTTGGGGCAGGGAGGTCGAGCAGTACTTC	CATSWGREVEQYF
-	TRBV5-1	TRBJ2-5	-	TGCGCCAGCAGCTTTCAGGAGACCCAGTACTTC	CASSFQETQYF
-	TRBV6-5	TRBJ2-7	-	TGTGCCAGCGGATCACAGCCGACAGGCTACGAGCAGTACTTC	CASGSQPTGYEQYF
-	TRBV6-5	TRBJ2-7	-	TGTGCCAGCAGGGCAGGCCTTACCTACGAGCAGTACTTC	CASRAGLTYEQYF
-	TRBV28	TRBJ2-2	TRBD2	TGTGCCAGCAGTTTTCCCGCGGGGGGCACCGGGGAGCTGTTTTTT	CASSFPAGGTGELFF
-	TRBV9	TRBJ2-7	TRBD2	TGTGCCAGCAGCGGTAGCGGGAGCCAGACCTACGAGCAGTACTTC	CASSGSGSQTYEQYF
-	TRBV30	TRBJ1-5	-	TGTGCCTGGAGTGTTCGGGGGCCCCAGCATTTT	CAWSVRGPQHF
once	TRBV5-1	TRBJ1-1	TRBD1	TGCGCCAGCAGCTTCGGACAGGTGAGGACTGAAGCTTTCTTT	CASSFGQVRTEAFF
-	TRBV5-1	TRBJ2-3	TRBD2	TGCGCCAGCAGTCCCAACCTAGCGGGCACAGATACGCAGTATTTT	CASSPNLAGTDTQYF
-	TRBV9	TRBJ2-1	-	TGTGCCAGCAGCGTAGGATCCACTATGAATGAGCAGTTCTTC	CASSVGSTMNEQFF
-	TRBV9	TRBJ2-7	TRBD1	TGTGCCAGCAGCGTAGCTGGGACAGGTGTGAGGGAGCAGTACTTC	CASSVAGTGVREQYF
-	TRBV7-9	TRBJ2-3	TRBD2	TGTGCCAGCAGCCTGGCGAGCGGGAGGGCAGGCACGCAGTATTTT	CASSLASGRAGTQYF
-	TRBV5-1	TRBJ2-7	TRBD2	TGCGCCAGCAGCCCAGGCGGGAGGGGTTCCTACGAGCAGTACTTC	CASSPGGRGSYEQYF
few	TRBV6-1	TRBJ1-4	-	TGTGCCAGCAGTGATGGCCAGGGCAGTGAAAAACTGTTTTTT	CASSDGQGSEKLFF
-	TRBV19	TRBJ1-3	-	TGTGCCAGTAGTAAAACGAGCTCTGGAAACACCATATATTTT	CASSKTSSGNTIYF
-	TRBV5-5	TRBJ1-2	-	TGTGCCAGCAGCTTGGCACAGGGAGCGGCGGCCTATGGCTACACCTTC	CASSLAQGAAAYGYTF
-	TRBV28	TRBJ2-7	TRBD1	TGTGCCAGCAGTTTGATTGGGACAGGGAGCTACGAGCAGTACTTC	CASSLIGTGSYEQYF
-	TRBV15	TRBJ1-5	-	TGTGCCACCAGCAGACAGGATCAGCCCCAGCATTTT	CATSRQDQPQHF